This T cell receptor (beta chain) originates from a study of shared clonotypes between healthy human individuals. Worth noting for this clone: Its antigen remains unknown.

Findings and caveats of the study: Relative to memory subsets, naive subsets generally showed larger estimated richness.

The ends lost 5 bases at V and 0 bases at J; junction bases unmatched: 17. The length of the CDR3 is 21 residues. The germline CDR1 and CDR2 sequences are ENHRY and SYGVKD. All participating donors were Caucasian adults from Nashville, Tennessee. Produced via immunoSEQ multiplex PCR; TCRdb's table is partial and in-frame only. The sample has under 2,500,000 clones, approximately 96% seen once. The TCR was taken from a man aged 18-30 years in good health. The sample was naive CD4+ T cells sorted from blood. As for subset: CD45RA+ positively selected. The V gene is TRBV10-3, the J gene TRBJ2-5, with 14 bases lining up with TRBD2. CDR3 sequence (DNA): TGTGCCATCAGTAACGGACTAGCGGGGGGACTTAGCCCGCCGTACCAAGAGACCCAGTACTTC. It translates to CAISNGLAGGLSPPYQETQYF.